The 26 T cell receptor beta chains below were found in one sample sequenced in a study of blood T cell repertoires in COVID-19 (dated by TCRdb to about 2020). To prepare the library, the immunoSEQ multiplex PCR assay was applied. This is the immuneACCESS table as TCRdb keeps it, with only in-frame sequences that have V and J called. A part of the clones is gone; compared with another copy, unresolved V genes explain less than half, and the rest is unexplained. The sample table contains more than 150,000 clones; only one count was recorded for around four fifths of them. Together, the top ten hold under 7.5% of the sample. Sample: peripheral blood. These receptors were obtained from a woman between 40 and 55 years old with acute or convalescent COVID-19.

The V and J genes are TRBV18 and TRBJ1-2; D gene uncertain. The CDR3 is 15 residues long. V was pared by 3 bases and J by 4 bases, with 15 bases between. The V gene's germline CDR1 is KGHSH and CDR2 LQKENI. CDR3 coding DNA: TGTGCCAGCTCACCCGTCGGAGTCGATTCCTATGGCTACACCTTC. Its translation is CASSPVGVDSYGYTF.

This clone was seen a few times. The chain employs TRBV5-1 and TRBJ1-3; D call uncertain. Per the germline V gene, CDR1 is SGHRS and CDR2 is YFSETQ. V was pared by 4 bases and J by 3 bases, with 5 bases between. The CDR3 totals 12 residues. CDR3 bases: TGCGCCAGCAGCCCAGGTGGAAACACCATATATTTT. Protein sequence: CASSPGGNTIYF.

This clone appeared a few times. The chain carries TRBV6-2 or TRBV6-3 and TRBJ2-7; TRBD1 is a possible D gene (6 bases). Germline V gene data show CDR1 as MNHEY and CDR2 as SVGEGT. The CDR3 covers 16 residues. Trimming shortened V by 2 bases and J by 2 bases, and 16 bases separated the two germline ends. The CDR3 sequence is CASSYPNRGGPYEQYF. The CDR3 DNA sequence: TGTGCCAGCAGTTACCCCAATAGAGGGGGACCCTACGAGCAGTACTTC.

The chain joins TRBV6-4 to TRBJ2-5, with a tentative D call TRBD1 (5 bases). The V end was cut by 2 bases, the J end by 2 bases, with 18 bases between. The germline CDR1 and CDR2 sequences are MRHNA and SNTAGT. There are 17 residues in the CDR3. CDR3 coding DNA: TGTGCCAGCAGTGACGTCTCTGGGCAGGGCCCTCAAGAGACCCAGTACTTC. The encoded protein is CASSDVSGQGPQETQYF.

The rearrangement joins TRBV20-1 to TRBJ1-2, with TRBD1 matching over 8 bases. In germline, CDR1 is DFQATT, CDR2 SNEGSKA (reference sequence). The length of the CDR3 is 11 residues. Trimming cost V 5 bases and J 5 bases; bases outside gene matches: 1. CDR3 amino acids: CSAGTGYGYTF. CDR3 DNA: TGCAGTGCTGGGACAGGATATGGCTACACCTTC.

This chain joins TRBV5-6 and TRBJ1-2; weak D call: TRBD1 (5 bases). The CDR3 covers 15 residues. V was clipped by 0 bases and J by 3 bases, with 12 bases between them. Germline loops: CDR1 SGHDT, CDR2 YYEEEE. This CDR3 is CASSLAGVEDYGYTF. DNA of the CDR3: TGTGCCAGCAGCTTGGCGGGGGTGGAAGACTATGGCTACACCTTC.

CDR3 amino acids: CASSPNRGPGETQYF. The CDR3 coding sequence is TGTGCCAGCTCACCGAACAGGGGGCCCGGGGAGACCCAGTACTTC. This chain connects TRBV18 to TRBJ2-5; TRBD1 matches at 9 bases. CDR3 length equals 15 residues. V lost 3 bases and J lost 5; bases outside the gene matches: 7. The germline CDR1 and CDR2 sequences are KGHSH and LQKENI. The whole variable domain, remainder taken from reference TRBV18 and TRBJ2-5, is NAGVMQNPRHLVRRRGQEARLRCSPMKGHSHVYWYRQLPEEGLKFMVYLQKENIIDESGMPKERFSAEFPKEGPSILRIQQVVRGDSAAYFCASSPNRGPGETQYFGPGTRLLVL.

This clone came up a few times. The gene calls are TRBV19 and TRBJ1-2; 9 bases agree with TRBD1. CDR3 size: 13 residues. The ends lost 10 bases at V and 4 bases at J; junction bases unmatched: 7. The germline V gene has CDR1 LNHDA and CDR2 SQIVND (reference sequence). The CDR3 here is CATRQDRGYGYTF. As DNA, the CDR3 is TGTGCCACCAGGCAGGACAGGGGCTATGGCTACACCTTC.

The V gene is TRBV7-2, the J gene TRBJ1-1, with TRBD1 matching over 9 bases. The CDR3 is 14 residues long. Germline-derived CDR1 and CDR2 are SGHTA and FQGNSA. V shed 2 bases and J 8 bases; nucleotides not matched to a gene: 6. For the CDR3, the DNA is TGTGCCAGCAGCTTAACAGGGGGCGCCGGGGAAGCTTTCTTT. Translation gives CASSLTGGAGEAFF.

CDR3 in amino acids: CASRTQGASTGELFF. The DNA of the CDR3 is TGTGCCAGCCGGACTCAGGGGGCCTCCACCGGGGAGCTGTTTTTT. The chain is built from TRBV6-5 and TRBJ2-2, with 8 bases that match TRBD1. With V trimmed by 8 bases and J by 4 bases, 9 bases remained unmatched. CDR3 length: 15 amino acids. Germline V gene data show CDR1 as MNHEY and CDR2 as SVGAGI.

The chain has TRBV21-1 and TRBJ2-1; TRBD2, the table's D call, lacks a check against the DNA. TRBV21-1 corresponds to a pseudogene. The CDR3 extends over 14 amino acids. The chain's CDR3 is CASTPGQAAYEQFF. The CDR3, as DNA: TGTGCCAGCACCCCGGGTCAAGCCGCCTATGAGCAGTTCTTC.

The chain recombines TRBV19 with TRBJ2-7, with 7 positions matching TRBD1. The CDR3 sequence is 15 residues long. The junction had 6 bases not matched to a gene; V was cut back by 3 bases and J by 1 base. Germline V gene data show CDR1 as LNHDA and CDR2 as SQIVND (reference sequence). CDR3 loop: CASSIIAGGSYEQYF. CDR3 in DNA: TGTGCCAGTAGTATTATTGCAGGGGGTTCCTACGAGCAGTACTTC.

The V gene is TRBV28, the J gene TRBJ1-2, with TRBD1 matching 10 bases. CDR1 and CDR2 (germline): MDHEN, SYDVKM. The CDR3 loop spans 15 amino acids. With V trimmed by 7 bases and J by 8 bases, 13 bases remained unmatched. This CDR3 reads CASIGTGVHYSGYTF. The CDR3 coding sequence is TGTGCCAGCATAGGGACAGGGGTTCACTATAGCGGCTACACCTTC.

The rearrangement uses TRBV5-8 and TRBJ1-6; 11 positions agree with TRBD1. The V gene's germline CDR1 is SGHTS and CDR2 YDEGEE. There are 14 residues in the CDR3. Unmatched junction bases numbered 4, after V lost 4 bases and J lost 10 bases. CDR3 coding DNA: TGTGCCAGCAGCCCCGGACAGGGGGCCTCACCCCTCCACTTT. Translation: CASSPGQGASPLHF.

The chain combines TRBV6-5 with TRBJ1-4; D remains ambiguous. CDR3 length equals 12 residues. Germline lookup yields CDR1 MNHEY and CDR2 SVGAGI. Here the CDR3 reads CAVAGFDEKLFF. The CDR3 nucleotides are TGTGCAGTGGCGGGTTTCGATGAAAAACTGTTTTTT.

The chain couples TRBV2 to TRBJ2-7; 7 bases map to TRBD1. V shed 4 bases, J shed 6 bases, and the junction held 9 bases outside the gene matches. Germline-derived CDR1 and CDR2 are SNHLY and FYNNEI. The CDR3 runs to 14 residues. CDR3 coding DNA: TGTGCCAGCAGTGGAACACTTACAGGGGTCGAGCAGTACTTC. Its translation is CASSGTLTGVEQYF.

The rearrangement joins TRBV27 to TRBJ2-7; tentatively, D is TRBD1 (7 bases). Trimming pared 3 bases from V and 4 bases from J, leaving 16 bases between. The CDR3 length is 15 residues. Germline V gene lookup returns CDR1 MNHEY and CDR2 SMNVEV (reference sequence). This CDR3 reads CASSFGGQPLYEQYF. CDR3 DNA: TGTGCCAGCAGTTTCGGGGGACAGCCATTGTACGAGCAGTACTTC.

This clone was observed a handful of times. The J gene is TRBJ1-1, the V gene TRBV9; a weak D match, TRBD1 (5 bases). This CDR3 is 12 amino acids long. Per germline, CDR1 SGDLS and CDR2 YYNGEE. The V end lost 4 bases, the J end lost 5 bases, and 9 bases lay between the germline ends. CDR3 residues: CASSSQGTEAFF. The CDR3 DNA is TGTGCCAGCAGCTCTCAGGGAACTGAAGCTTTCTTT.

The chain employs TRBV5-6 and TRBJ2-3; D uncertain. Per germline, CDR1 SGHDT and CDR2 YYEEEE. V lost 7 bases to trimming and J lost 4 bases, with 13 bases between them. The CDR3 is made up of 13 amino acids. The CDR3 sequence: CASAQLRADTQYF. The DNA for the CDR3 is TGTGCCAGCGCTCAGCTTCGGGCAGATACGCAGTATTTT.

DNA of the CDR3: TGTGCCAGCAGTTTTTTGGGGAGTGGTGAAGCTTTCTTT. It is translated as CASSFLGSGEAFF. The chain uses TRBV28 and TRBJ1-1; D is unclear. The CDR3 has 13 residues. The germline V gene has CDR1 MDHEN and CDR2 SYDVKM. The V and J ends lost 3 bases and 7 bases respectively, with 12 bases between them.

This rearrangement joins TRBV30 to TRBJ1-4, with 8 positions matching TRBD1. Germline V lookup: CDR1 GTSNPN, CDR2 SVGIG (reference sequence). With 3 bases clipped from V and 7 bases from J, the junction kept 10 bases outside the gene matches. The CDR3 runs 15 residues. The CDR3 sequence is CAWSLSGTGREKLFF. The CDR3 nucleotides read TGTGCCTGGAGCTTATCGGGGACAGGTCGTGAAAAACTGTTTTTT.

This rearrangement joins TRBV15 to TRBJ2-5; 7 nucleotides line up with TRBD1. Germline V CDR1 and CDR2: LNHNV, YYDKDF (reference sequence). V lost 0 bases to trimming and J lost 3 bases; unmatched junction nucleotides: 4. CDR3 size: 15 residues. In nucleotides, the CDR3 is TGTGCCACCAGCAGAGAGGGGGACAGAAAAGAGACCCAGTACTTC. Translation: CATSREGDRKETQYF.

V is TRBV7-9 and J is TRBJ1-4; a possible D gene is TRBD1 (5 bases). There are 14 residues in the CDR3. V was trimmed by 5 bases and J by 7 bases, leaving 14 bases between them. Germline V gives CDR1 SEHNR, CDR2 FQNEAQ (reference sequence). DNA for the CDR3: TGTGCCAGCAGCCGGGTTGGGGGGATTGAAAAACTGTTTTTT. This gives the protein CASSRVGGIEKLFF.

This rearrangement joins TRBV28 to TRBJ1-2, with TRBD1 as a possible D gene (5 bases). The CDR3 runs to 16 residues. In germline, CDR1 is MDHEN, CDR2 SYDVKM. V was shortened by 2 bases and J by 7 bases, with 20 bases between the two germline ends. The CDR3 region is CASSLPGGGSWIGYTF. The CDR3 nucleotides are TGTGCCAGCAGTTTACCTGGGGGGGGGTCGTGGATTGGCTACACCTTC.

V is TRBV5-1 and J is TRBJ2-7; D is possibly TRBD2 (5 bases). V was clipped by 5 bases and J by 0 bases, with 24 bases between them. This CDR3 is built from 18 residues. Per germline, CDR1 SGHRS and CDR2 YFSETQ. The CDR3 nucleotides read TGCGCCAGCAGTTCATCCCCTACTTCGAGCGGACGCTCCTACGAGCAGTACTTC. It specifies CASSSSPTSSGRSYEQYF.

The chain has TRBV7-9 and TRBJ1-1; TRBD1 might be the D (6 bases). The germline gives CDR1 SEHNR, CDR2 FQNEAQ (reference sequence). Trimming left V 3 bases short and J 4 bases short, with 12 bases between. This CDR3 has 14 residues. The CDR3 nucleotides read TGTGCCAGCAGCTTGACAGGCGGCGTCACTGAAGCTTTCTTT. As protein: CASSLTGGVTEAFF.